These 9 T cell receptor beta chains share one sample of origin, sequenced in a study of T cell responses to AZD1222 COVID-19 vaccine. Libraries were prepared by immunoSEQ multiplex PCR; TCRdb keeps only in-frame clonotypes and omits some of them. The sample has under 150,000 clones, 93% seen once. The sample in question was peripheral blood, obtained on day 0 of AZD1222 vaccination. The receptors stem from an adult in good health.

This chain uses TRBV2 with TRBJ1-6; D is undetermined. The CDR3 runs 15 residues. V lost 1 base to trimming and J lost 7 bases, with 11 bases between them. Germline-derived CDR1 and CDR2 are SNHLY and FYNNEI. The CDR3 loop reads CASSEERVGNSPLHF. The CDR3 nucleotides are TGTGCCAGCAGTGAAGAGAGGGTCGGAAATTCACCCCTCCACTTT.

The V and J genes are TRBV4-1 and TRBJ2-7; TRBD1 matches at 9 bases. Germline V gene sequence: CDR1 MGHRA, CDR2 YSYEKL. V lost 3 bases to trimming and J lost 2 bases; unmatched junction nucleotides: 2. The CDR3 loop spans 14 amino acids. This chain's CDR3 is CASSQGQGTYEQYF. In DNA, the CDR3 is TGCGCCAGCAGCCAGGGACAGGGAACCTACGAGCAGTACTTC.

The chain joins TRBV3-1 (or the pseudogene TRBV3-2) to TRBJ2-7; 9 bases map to TRBD2. This CDR3 region has 15 residues. V trimming: 4 bases; J trimming: 8 bases; junction bases outside the gene matches: 12. Germline V gene sequence: CDR1 LGHDT, CDR2 YNNKEL (reference sequence). The CDR3 DNA reads as TGTGCCAGCAGCCCAAGTCTAGCGGGGCAAACGAAGCAGTACTTC. Encoded protein: CASSPSLAGQTKQYF.

The chain joins TRBV6-5 to TRBJ1-2; 11 bases fit TRBD1. CDR1 and CDR2 from the germline V gene are MNHEY and SVGAGI. Trimming removed 4 bases from V and 7 bases from J; junction bases left unmatched: 8. The CDR3 consists of 15 residues. The CDR3 is CASSSGTGGLGGYTF. The CDR3 nucleotides read TGTGCCAGCAGTTCCGGGACAGGGGGTTTAGGTGGCTACACCTTC.

This sequence joins TRBV3-1 (or the pseudogene TRBV3-2) and TRBJ1-5, with D maybe TRBD1 (6 bases). From germline, CDR1 is LGHDT and CDR2 YNNKEL (reference sequence). The CDR3 sequence is 19 residues long. V gave up 2 bases and J gave up 2 bases, with 22 bases separating them. The chain's CDR3 is CASSQRGGLHPYGNQPQHF. For the CDR3, the DNA is TGTGCCAGCAGCCAAAGGGGGGGCTTACATCCATATGGCAATCAGCCCCAGCATTTT.

The gene calls are TRBV7-9 and TRBJ1-6; D unclear. CDR3 length: 13 amino acids. Trimming pared 2 bases from V and 6 bases from J, leaving 5 bases between. Per the germline V gene, CDR1 is SEHNR and CDR2 is FQNEAQ (reference sequence). CDR3: CASSLPINSPLHF. For the CDR3, the DNA is TGTGCCAGCAGCTTACCGATTAATTCACCCCTCCACTTT.

The rearrangement uses TRBV7-2 and TRBJ2-5, with TRBD2 identical over 9 bases. CDR3 length equals 16 residues. J was trimmed by 4 bases and V by 2 bases; bases with no gene match: 8. Germline assignment: CDR1 SGHTA and CDR2 FQGNSA. The CDR3 coding sequence is TGTGCCAGCAGCTTAAGTTCAGCGGGGGGTGGAGAGACCCAGTACTTC. Translation gives CASSLSSAGGGETQYF.

The chain carries TRBV19 and TRBJ1-2; no firm D call. The CDR3 runs to 14 residues. Looked up from germline, CDR1 is LNHDA and CDR2 is SQIVND (reference sequence). V lost 4 bases, J lost 5 bases, and 14 bases lay in between. CDR3 in DNA: TGTGCCAGTAGTACAAGGACGGAACCTTATGGCTACACCTTC. This sequence encodes CASSTRTEPYGYTF.

The chain employs TRBV18 and TRBJ2-2, with 9 bases lining up with TRBD1. Germline V gene data show CDR1 as KGHSH and CDR2 as LQKENI. The CDR3 is 17 residues long. V was clipped by 6 bases and J by 6 bases; unmatched bases: 14. CDR3 sequence: CASSPNLQGASSGELFF. The CDR3 nucleotides read TGTGCCAGCTCCCCGAACCTACAGGGGGCGTCGTCCGGGGAGCTGTTTTTT.